This T cell receptor beta chain was obtained from a study of read filtering for tumor transcriptome and immune sequencing. Study-wide background: DNase treatment preceded whole-transcriptome library preparation.

Study conclusions and caveats: This fraction held mixed bone marrow immune cells after CD138-negative sorting.

The library was built from 400 ng RNA with molecular barcoded adaptors for alpha/delta and beta/gamma chains. TCRdb ran MiXCR on the reads and lists one entry per CDR3 protein. This sample yields 130,000 or so distinct CDR3 sequences, of which roughly 13% are seen a single time; around 8.3% belongs to the top ten. Deletions cut 4 bases from V and 5 bases from J, with 12 bases between. The germline CDR1 and CDR2 sequences are DFQATT and SNEGSKA (reference sequence). The CDR3 length is 12 residues. This clonotype was detected ten times or more. Its cognate antigen is unknown. This receptor was taken from a donor older than 35 with multiple myeloma. The sequenced material came from a population of CD138-negative cells sorted from bone marrow. This sequence joins TRBV20-1 and TRBJ2-7, with D perhaps TRBD1 (5 bases). The CDR3 coding sequence is TGCAGTGCTACGCAGGGAACCGACGAGCAGTACTTC. Its protein product is CSATQGTDEQYF.